Sequencing of this TCR beta chain was carried out in a study of shared clonotypes between healthy human individuals. To note about this clone: Its antigen remains unknown.

Broader study findings: Shared clonotypes across all four donors exceeded non-shared ones in generation probability.

In the original processing: Quality scores were absent from the junction-only immunoSEQ sequences, so filtering differed. Assay: immunoSEQ multiplex PCR; the TCRdb copy retains only in-frame clones and omits some. From that table come the V and J calls and clone size; the DNA was used to work out D and trimming. The sample has some 980,000 clones; 76% are singletons. Deletions cut 5 bases from V and 9 bases from J, with 8 bases between. The CDR3 is 12 residues long. CDR1 KGHSH and CDR2 LQKENI come from the germline V gene. The sequence was obtained from a young man in good health. The chain recombines TRBV18 with TRBJ1-6; no firm D call. What was sequenced was memory CD4+ T cells sorted from blood. The sample's subset: CD45RA-negative fraction. DNA of the CDR3: TGTGCCAGCTCAGAGGGCGTTTCACCCCTCCACTTT. It codes for CASSEGVSPLHF.